This TCR beta chain was sequenced for a study of control samples from healthy donors and cancer patients. The repertoire was sequenced with immunoSEQ multiplex PCR; TCRdb's copy has only in-frame clones and lacks some. Counted here are about 100,000 clones, about 90% occurring once; the ten biggest clones make up more than 15%. V was cut by 5 bases and J by 6 bases, with 16 bases left in between. CDR1 GTSNPN and CDR2 SVGIG come from the germline V gene (reference sequence). The CDR3 is 13 residues long. The chain employs TRBV30 and TRBJ1-1; D unresolved. The TCR was taken from a woman aged 45-65 years in good health. Input material: blood. In DNA, the CDR3 is TGTGCCTGGCACGGTCGGGCCTCGTCTGAAGCTTTCTTT. It specifies CAWHGRASSEAFF. Supplemented by reference TRBV30 and TRBJ1-1, the full variable domain reads SQTIHQWPATLVQPVGSPLSLECTVEGTSNPNLYWYRQAAGRGLQLLFYSVGIGQISSEVPQNLSASRPQDRQFILSSKKLLLSDSGFYLCAWHGRASSEAFFGQGTRLTVV.